This T cell receptor (beta chain) was obtained from a study of T cell changes during pregnancy in multiple sclerosis (dated by TCRdb to between 2018 and 2021). Background for the entire study: Changes in the T cell repertoire over the course of pregnancy were examined in this study in women with multiple sclerosis.

Receptor libraries were prepared by the immunoSEQ multiplex PCR assay. Sourced from immuneACCESS, this table was stored by TCRdb with only in-frame sequences that have V and J called. A share of the clones is absent; for the studies checked, an unresolved V gene accounts for under half, and the remainder has no known explanation. The sample profile shows 46,000 or so clones; about 93% of them were found once. The top ten constitute 3.9% of the sample. The CDR3 contains 18 residues, cysteine and phenylalanine counted. Only CDR3 DNA is held: 54 bases, read in frame from base 1. CDR1 and CDR2 are drawn from the germline V gene (reference sequence): SSHAT, FNYEAQ. V lost 1 base and J lost 6 bases, and the count of bases not matched to a germline gene is 13. The sample holds one count of this clone. Its antigen specificity is not known. Qualities for individual bases were not recorded, and no much larger clone is one base off.

This clonotype was obtained from a female donor with multiple sclerosis, enrolled in a pregnancy study. In this chain, TRBV7-7 is recombined with TRBJ2-2, with 8 middle bases fitting TRBD1. The sequences come from CD8+ T cells from peripheral blood mononuclear cells, collected after pregnancy. The DNA sequence reads TGTGCCAGCAGCTTAGAGGGCGCGGCAGGGGGCCATCCCGGGGAGCTGTTTTTT. It translates to CASSLEGAAGGHPGELFF.